The 3 T cell receptor beta chains reported below all come from one sample, sequenced in a study of T cells in localized non-small cell lung cancer. Repertoires were generated with immunoSEQ multiplex PCR, while TCRdb's copy carries only in-frame clones and drops some. The sample has around 140,000 clones; roughly 90% are singletons. Here the sequenced sample was peripheral blood, taken before any cancer treatment. These receptors were collected from an older female donor with stage I lung adenocarcinoma.

This clone appeared a single time. This chain connects TRBV28 to TRBJ1-5; D not certain. In germline, CDR1 is MDHEN, CDR2 SYDVKM. The CDR3 consists of 12 residues. V lost 3 bases to trimming and J lost 7 bases, with 7 bases between them. The CDR3, as DNA: TGTGCCAGCAGTTTTTGGTTCCAGCCCCAGCATTTT. Amino acid sequence: CASSFWFQPQHF.

V is TRBV5-4 and J is TRBJ2-3; no reliable D call. Per the germline V gene, CDR1 is SGHNT and CDR2 is YYREEE (reference sequence). The CDR3 is 15 residues long. Trimming removed 4 bases from V and 8 bases from J, with 20 bases in between. The CDR3, as DNA: TGTGCCAGCAGCCCAGATACACATTCAACGGGTACGCAGTATTTT. Its translation is CASSPDTHSTGTQYF. Complete variable domain (other parts from reference TRBV5-4 and TRBJ2-3): ETGVTQSPTHLIKTRGQQVTLRCSSQSGHNTVSWYQQALGQGPQFIFQYYREEENGRGNFPPRFSGLQFPNYSSELNVNALELDDSALYLCASSPDTHSTGTQYFGPGTRLTVL.

This clone came up once. The V call is TRBV4-1, the J call TRBJ2-1; no definite D call. CDR1 is MGHRA and CDR2 is YSYEKL in the germline V gene. V dropped 5 bases and J dropped 3 bases, with 23 bases sitting between them. This CDR3 has 18 amino acids. CDR3 in amino acids: CASSSQSTASPVYNEQFF. The CDR3 DNA is TGCGCCAGCAGCTCCCAATCCACAGCTAGTCCCGTCTACAATGAGCAGTTCTTC.